This TCR beta chain stems from a study of T-cell reconstitution after alpha-beta-depleted transplantation in children. The CDR3 runs 14 residues. The germline CDR1 and CDR2 sequences are SGHRS and YFSETQ. V dropped 0 bases and J dropped 3 bases, with 10 bases sitting between them. Study outcomes and limitations: About two months after transplant, alpha-beta T cells reportedly came from several hundred expanded graft clones. The high TCRbeta diversity at day 60 in some patients came from surviving recipient T cells and thymic progenitors. One year post-transplant, T-cell counts and diversity were largely derived from T cells produced anew.

This clonotype was observed a handful of times. Its antigen is not identified. Unique molecular identifiers were incorporated during preparation of the TCRbeta library. TCRdb used MiXCR to reprocess the PCR reads, holding one entry per CDR3 protein. The profile covers 550,000 to 800,000 distinct CDR3 sequences, with under 15% appearing a single time and 0.79% taken by the ten largest. The origin of this receptor is a girl under 10 years old with congenital amegakaryocytic thrombocytopenia, due to receive a stem cell transplant. This specimen was PBMCs, taken before TCRalphabeta/CD19-depleted stem cell transplant. This chain links TRBV5-1 with TRBJ2-7; TRBD1 is a possible D gene (5 bases). The chain's CDR3 is CASSLAAGNYEQYF. DNA of the CDR3: TGCGCCAGCAGCTTGGCCGCAGGGAACTACGAGCAGTACTTC. The whole variable domain, remainder taken from reference TRBV5-1 and TRBJ2-7, is KAGVTQTPRYLIKTRGQQVTLSCSPISGHRSVSWYQQTPGQGLQFLFEYFSETQRNKGNFPGRFSGRQFSNSRSEMNVSTLELGDSALYLCASSLAAGNYEQYFGPGTRLTVT.